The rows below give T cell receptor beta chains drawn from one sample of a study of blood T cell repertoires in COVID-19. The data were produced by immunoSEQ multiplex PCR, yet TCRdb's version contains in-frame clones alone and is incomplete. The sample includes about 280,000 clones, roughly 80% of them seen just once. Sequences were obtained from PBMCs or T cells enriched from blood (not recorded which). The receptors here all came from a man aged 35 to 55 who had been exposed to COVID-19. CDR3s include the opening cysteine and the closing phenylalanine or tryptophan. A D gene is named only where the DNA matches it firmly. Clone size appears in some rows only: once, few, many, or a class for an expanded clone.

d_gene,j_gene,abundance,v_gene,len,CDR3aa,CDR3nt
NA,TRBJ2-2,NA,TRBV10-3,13,CAVLILNTGELFF,TGTGCCGTACTGATCCTGAACACCGGGGAGCTGTTTTTT
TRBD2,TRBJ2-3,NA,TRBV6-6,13,CASSPRKREGLPF,TGTGCCAGCAGCCCTCGGAAGCGGGAGGGCCTCCCTTTT
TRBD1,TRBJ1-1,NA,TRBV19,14,CASILTGVNTEAFF,TGTGCCAGTATTCTGACAGGGGTGAACACTGAAGCTTTCTTT
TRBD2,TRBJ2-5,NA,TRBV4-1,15,CASSQGTSGPETQYF,TGCGCCAGCAGCCAAGGGACTAGCGGGCCTGAGACCCAGTACTTC
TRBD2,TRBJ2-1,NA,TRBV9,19,CASSVGALGLAGNDGEQFF,TGTGCCAGCAGCGTAGGTGCACTCGGGCTAGCGGGAAATGACGGTGAGCAGTTCTTC
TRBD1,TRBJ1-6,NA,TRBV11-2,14,CASTDPGQGVPLHF,TGTGCCAGCACAGATCCGGGACAGGGGGTACCCCTCCACTTT
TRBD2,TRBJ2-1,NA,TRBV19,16,CASSGLAGAGYDEQFF,TGTGCCAGTAGTGGACTAGCGGGAGCAGGCTACGATGAGCAGTTCTTC
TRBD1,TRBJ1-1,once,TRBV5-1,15,CASSSRQGPKTEAFF,TGCGCCAGCAGCTCTAGACAGGGTCCGAAAACTGAAGCTTTCTTT
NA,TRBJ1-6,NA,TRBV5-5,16,CASSSREGRGNSPLHF,TGTGCCAGCAGCTCAAGGGAAGGGAGGGGTAATTCACCCCTCCACTTT
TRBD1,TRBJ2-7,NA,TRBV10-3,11,CAAQGSREQYF,TGTGCCGCACAGGGGTCCCGCGAGCAGTACTTC
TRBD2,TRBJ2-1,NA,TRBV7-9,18,CASSSSVWASGTYNEQFF,TGTGCCAGCAGCTCTAGTGTATGGGCTAGCGGTACATACAATGAGCAGTTCTTC
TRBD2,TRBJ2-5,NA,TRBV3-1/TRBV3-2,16,CASSQVGWGGKPAQYF,TGTGCCAGCAGCCAAGTGGGCTGGGGGGGGAAGCCAGCCCAGTACTTC
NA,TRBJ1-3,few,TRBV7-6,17,CASSLGHQGPPLDTIYF,TGTGCCAGCAGCTTAGGTCACCAGGGCCCCCCACTGGACACCATATATTTT
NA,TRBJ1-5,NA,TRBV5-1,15,CASSLQGNSNQPQHF,TGCGCCAGCAGCTTACAGGGCAATAGCAATCAGCCCCAGCATTTT